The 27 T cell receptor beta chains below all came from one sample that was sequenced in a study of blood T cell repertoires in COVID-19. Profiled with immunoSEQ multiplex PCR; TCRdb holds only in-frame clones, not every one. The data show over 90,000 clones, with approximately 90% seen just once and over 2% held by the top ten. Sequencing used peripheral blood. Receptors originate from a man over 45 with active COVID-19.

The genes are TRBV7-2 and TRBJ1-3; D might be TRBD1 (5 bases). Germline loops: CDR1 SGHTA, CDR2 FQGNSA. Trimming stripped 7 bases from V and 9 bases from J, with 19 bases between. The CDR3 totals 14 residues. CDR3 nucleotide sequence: TGTGCCAGCATCCAGAGCCCGGACATAAGCACCATATATTTT. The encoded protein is CASIQSPDISTIYF.

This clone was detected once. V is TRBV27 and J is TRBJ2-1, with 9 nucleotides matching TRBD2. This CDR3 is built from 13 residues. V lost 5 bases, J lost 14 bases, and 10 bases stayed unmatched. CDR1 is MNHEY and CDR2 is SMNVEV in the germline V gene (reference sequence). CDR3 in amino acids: CASSPTQRGEEFF. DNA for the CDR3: TGTGCCAGCAGTCCAACTCAGCGGGGGGAAGAGTTCTTC.

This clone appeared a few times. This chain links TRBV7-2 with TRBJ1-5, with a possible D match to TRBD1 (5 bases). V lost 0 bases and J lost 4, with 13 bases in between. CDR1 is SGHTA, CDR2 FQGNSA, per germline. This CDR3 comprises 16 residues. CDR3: CASSLAVTDLNQPQHF. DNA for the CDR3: TGTGCCAGCAGCTTAGCGGTGACAGACTTGAATCAGCCCCAGCATTTT.

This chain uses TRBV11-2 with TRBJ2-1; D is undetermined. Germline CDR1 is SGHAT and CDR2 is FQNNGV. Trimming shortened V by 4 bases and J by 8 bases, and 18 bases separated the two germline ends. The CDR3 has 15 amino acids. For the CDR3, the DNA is TGTGCCAGCAGCTCCCTCAGACTCGTTTATCATGAGCAGTTCTTC. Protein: CASSSLRLVYHEQFF.

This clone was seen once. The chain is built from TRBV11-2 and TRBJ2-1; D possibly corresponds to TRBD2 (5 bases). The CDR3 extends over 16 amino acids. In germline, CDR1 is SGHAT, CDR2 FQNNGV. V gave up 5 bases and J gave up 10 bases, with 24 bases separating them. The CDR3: CASSIRGGRGPEEQFF. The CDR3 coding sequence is TGTGCCAGCAGCATTCGGGGTGGTAGAGGGCCCGAGGAGCAGTTCTTC.

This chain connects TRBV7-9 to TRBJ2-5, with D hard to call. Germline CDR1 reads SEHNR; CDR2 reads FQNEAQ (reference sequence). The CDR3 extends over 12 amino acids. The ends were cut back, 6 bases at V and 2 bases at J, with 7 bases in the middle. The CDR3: CASSGRQETQYF. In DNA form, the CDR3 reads TGTGCCAGCAGTGGGCGACAAGAGACCCAGTACTTC.

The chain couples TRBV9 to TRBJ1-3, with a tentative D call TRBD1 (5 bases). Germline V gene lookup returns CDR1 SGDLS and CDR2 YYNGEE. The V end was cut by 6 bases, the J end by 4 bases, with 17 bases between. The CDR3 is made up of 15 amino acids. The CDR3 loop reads CASNPGQAAGNTIYF. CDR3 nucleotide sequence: TGTGCCAGCAATCCAGGGCAGGCGGCCGGAAACACCATATATTTT.

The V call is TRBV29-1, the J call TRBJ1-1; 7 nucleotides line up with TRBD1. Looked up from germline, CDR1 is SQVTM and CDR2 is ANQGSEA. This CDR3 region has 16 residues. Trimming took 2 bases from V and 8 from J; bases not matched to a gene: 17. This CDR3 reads CSVESLVGQTRGEAFF. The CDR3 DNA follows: TGCAGCGTTGAAAGCCTTGTGGGACAGACTAGGGGGGAAGCTTTCTTT.

Written as DNA, the CDR3 is TGCGCCAGCAGTACAGGGGTAGAGACCCAGTACTTC. It specifies CASSTGVETQYF. J is TRBJ2-5 and V is TRBV5-1; 7 positions agree with TRBD1. CDR1 is SGHRS and CDR2 is YFSETQ in the germline V gene. V shed 5 bases and J 4 bases; nucleotides not matched to a gene: 2. This CDR3 region has 12 residues.

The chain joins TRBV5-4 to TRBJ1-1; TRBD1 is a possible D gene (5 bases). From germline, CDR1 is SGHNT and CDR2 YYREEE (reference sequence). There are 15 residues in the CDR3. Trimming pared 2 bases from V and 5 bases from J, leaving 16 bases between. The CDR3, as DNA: TGTGCCAGCAGCTTTGGGCCCTGGGGGGAGACTGAAGCTTTCTTT. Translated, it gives CASSFGPWGETEAFF. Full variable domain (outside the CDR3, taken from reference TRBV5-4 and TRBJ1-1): ETGVTQSPTHLIKTRGQQVTLRCSSQSGHNTVSWYQQALGQGPQFIFQYYREEENGRGNFPPRFSGLQFPNYSSELNVNALELDDSALYLCASSFGPWGETEAFFGQGTRLTVV.

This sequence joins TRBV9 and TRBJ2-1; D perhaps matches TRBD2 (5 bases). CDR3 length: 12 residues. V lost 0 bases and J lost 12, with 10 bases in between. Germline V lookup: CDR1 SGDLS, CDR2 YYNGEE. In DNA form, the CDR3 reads TGTGCCAGCAGCGTAGCACTAGAAGCGCAGTTCTTC. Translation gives CASSVALEAQFF.

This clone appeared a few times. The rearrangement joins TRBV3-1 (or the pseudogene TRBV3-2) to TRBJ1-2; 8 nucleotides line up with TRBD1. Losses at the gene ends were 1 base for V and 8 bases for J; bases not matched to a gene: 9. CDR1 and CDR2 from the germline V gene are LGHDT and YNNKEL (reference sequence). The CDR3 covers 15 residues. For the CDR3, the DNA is TGTGCCAGCAGCCAAGCTATGACAGGGGTGGGAGGCTACACCTTC. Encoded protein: CASSQAMTGVGGYTF.

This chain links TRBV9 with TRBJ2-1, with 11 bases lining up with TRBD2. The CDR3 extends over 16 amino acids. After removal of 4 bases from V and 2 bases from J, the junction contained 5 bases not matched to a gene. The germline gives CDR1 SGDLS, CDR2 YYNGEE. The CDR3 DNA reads TGTGCCAGCAGCCCTGGACTAGCGGGTACCTACAATGAGCAGTTCTTC. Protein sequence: CASSPGLAGTYNEQFF.

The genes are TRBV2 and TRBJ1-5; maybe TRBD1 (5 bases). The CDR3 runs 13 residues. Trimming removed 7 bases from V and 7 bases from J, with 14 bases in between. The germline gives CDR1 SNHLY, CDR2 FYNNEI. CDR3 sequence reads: CASTRQGNQPQHF. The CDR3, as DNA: TGTGCCAGCACCCGCCAGGGAAACCAGCCCCAGCATTTT.

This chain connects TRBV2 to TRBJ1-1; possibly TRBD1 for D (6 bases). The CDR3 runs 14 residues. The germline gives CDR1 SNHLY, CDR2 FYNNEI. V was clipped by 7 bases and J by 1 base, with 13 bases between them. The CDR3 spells CASTTDSKNTEAFF. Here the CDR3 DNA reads TGTGCCAGCACCACGGACAGCAAGAACACTGAAGCTTTCTTT.

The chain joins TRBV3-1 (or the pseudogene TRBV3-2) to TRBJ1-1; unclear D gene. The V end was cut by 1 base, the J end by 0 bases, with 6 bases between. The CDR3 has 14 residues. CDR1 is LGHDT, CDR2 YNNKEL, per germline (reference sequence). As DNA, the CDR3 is TGTGCCAGCAGCCAAGCCAGTATGAACACTGAAGCTTTCTTT. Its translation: CASSQASMNTEAFF.

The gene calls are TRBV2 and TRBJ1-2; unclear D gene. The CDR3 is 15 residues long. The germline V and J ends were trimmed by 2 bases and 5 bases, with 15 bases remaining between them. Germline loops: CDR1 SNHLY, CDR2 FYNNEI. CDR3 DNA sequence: TGTGCCAGCAGTGAACGCGGTTCCGTTTATTATGGCTACACCTTC. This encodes CASSERGSVYYGYTF.

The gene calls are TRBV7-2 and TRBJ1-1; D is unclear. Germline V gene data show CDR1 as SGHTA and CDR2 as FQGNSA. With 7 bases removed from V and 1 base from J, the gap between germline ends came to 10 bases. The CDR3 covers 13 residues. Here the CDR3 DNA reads TGTGCCAGCAAACTATCGCGGAACACTGAAGCTTTCTTT. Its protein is CASKLSRNTEAFF.

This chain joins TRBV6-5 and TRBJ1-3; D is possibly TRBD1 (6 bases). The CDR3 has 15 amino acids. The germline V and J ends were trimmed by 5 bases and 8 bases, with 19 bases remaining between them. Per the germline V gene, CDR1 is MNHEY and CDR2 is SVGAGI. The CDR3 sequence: CASSPKSRGTDTIYF. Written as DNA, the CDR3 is TGTGCCAGCAGTCCAAAGAGCAGGGGTACGGACACCATATATTTT.

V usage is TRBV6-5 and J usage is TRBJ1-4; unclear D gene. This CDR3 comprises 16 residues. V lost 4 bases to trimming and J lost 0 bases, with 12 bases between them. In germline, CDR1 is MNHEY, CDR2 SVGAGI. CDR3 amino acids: CASSLLSGATNEKLFF. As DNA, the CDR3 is TGTGCCAGCAGTTTACTTAGCGGAGCAACTAATGAAAAACTGTTTTTT.

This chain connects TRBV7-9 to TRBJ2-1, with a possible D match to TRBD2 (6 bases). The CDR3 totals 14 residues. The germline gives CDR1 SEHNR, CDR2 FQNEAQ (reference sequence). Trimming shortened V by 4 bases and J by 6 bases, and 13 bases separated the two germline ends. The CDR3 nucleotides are TGTGCCAGCAGCTGGCGGGGAGCGGGCAATGAGCAGTTCTTC. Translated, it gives CASSWRGAGNEQFF.

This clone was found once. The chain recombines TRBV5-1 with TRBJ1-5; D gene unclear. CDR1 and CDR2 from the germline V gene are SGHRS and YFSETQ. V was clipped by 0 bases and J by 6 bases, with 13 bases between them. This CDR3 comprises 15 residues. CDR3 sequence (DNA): TGCGCCAGCAGCTTGGACGGAGGGTCGGGTCAGCCCCAGCATTTT. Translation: CASSLDGGSGQPQHF.

This chain's CDR3 is CASTPPGGLTEAFF. The CDR3 bases are TGTGCCAGCACCCCGCCAGGAGGATTGACTGAAGCTTTCTTT. The J gene is TRBJ1-1, the V gene TRBV6-5, with unresolved D. The CDR3 spans 14 residues. Germline V lookup: CDR1 MNHEY, CDR2 SVGAGI. Trimming stripped 7 bases from V and 5 bases from J, with 17 bases between.

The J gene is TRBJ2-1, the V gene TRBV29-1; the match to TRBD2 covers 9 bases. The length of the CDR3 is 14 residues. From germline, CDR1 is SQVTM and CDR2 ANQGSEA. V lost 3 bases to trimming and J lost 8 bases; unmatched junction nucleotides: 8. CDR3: CSVEKRGANYEQFF. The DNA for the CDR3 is TGCAGCGTTGAGAAGCGGGGGGCTAACTATGAGCAGTTCTTC.

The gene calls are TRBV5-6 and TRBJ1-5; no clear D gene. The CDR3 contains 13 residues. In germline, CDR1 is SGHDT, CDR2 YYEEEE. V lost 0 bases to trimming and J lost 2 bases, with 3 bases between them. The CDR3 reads CASSLAGNQPQHF. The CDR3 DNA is TGTGCCAGCAGCTTGGCTGGCAATCAGCCCCAGCATTTT.

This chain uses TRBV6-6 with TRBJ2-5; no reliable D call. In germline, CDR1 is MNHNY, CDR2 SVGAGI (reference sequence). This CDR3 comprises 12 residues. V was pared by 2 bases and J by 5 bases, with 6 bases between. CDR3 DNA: TGTGCCAGCAGTTACAACCGGGAGACCCAGTACTTC. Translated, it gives CASSYNRETQYF.

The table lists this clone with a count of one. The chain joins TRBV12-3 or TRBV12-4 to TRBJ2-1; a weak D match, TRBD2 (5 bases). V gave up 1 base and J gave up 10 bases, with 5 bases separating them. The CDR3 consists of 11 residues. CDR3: CASSLEREQFF. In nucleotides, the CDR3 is TGTGCCAGCAGTTTAGAGCGGGAGCAGTTCTTC.